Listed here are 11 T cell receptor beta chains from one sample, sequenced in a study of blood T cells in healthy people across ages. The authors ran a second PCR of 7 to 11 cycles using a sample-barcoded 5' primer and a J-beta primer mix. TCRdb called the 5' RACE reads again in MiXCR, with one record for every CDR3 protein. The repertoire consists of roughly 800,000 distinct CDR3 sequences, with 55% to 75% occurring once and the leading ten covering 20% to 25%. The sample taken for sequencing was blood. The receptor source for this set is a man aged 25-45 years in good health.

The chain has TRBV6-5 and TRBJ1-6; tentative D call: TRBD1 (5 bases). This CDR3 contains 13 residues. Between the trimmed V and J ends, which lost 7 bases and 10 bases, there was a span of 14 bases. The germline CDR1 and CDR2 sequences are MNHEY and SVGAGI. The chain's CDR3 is CASTTGTGSPLHF. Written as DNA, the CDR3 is TGTGCCAGCACCACGGGGACGGGCTCACCCCTCCACTTT.

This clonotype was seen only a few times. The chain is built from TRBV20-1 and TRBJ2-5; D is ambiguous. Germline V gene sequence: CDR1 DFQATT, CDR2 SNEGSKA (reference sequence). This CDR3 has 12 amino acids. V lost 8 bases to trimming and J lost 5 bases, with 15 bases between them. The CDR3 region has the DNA TGCAGTCAACTATCCGTGGGGGAGACCCAGTACTTC. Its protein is CSQLSVGETQYF.

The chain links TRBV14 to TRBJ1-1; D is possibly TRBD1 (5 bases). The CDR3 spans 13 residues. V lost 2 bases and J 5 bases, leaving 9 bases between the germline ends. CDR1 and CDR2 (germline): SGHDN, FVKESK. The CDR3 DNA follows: TGTGCCAGCAGCCAAAAGGGGAGGACTGAAGCTTTCTTT. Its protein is CASSQKGRTEAFF.

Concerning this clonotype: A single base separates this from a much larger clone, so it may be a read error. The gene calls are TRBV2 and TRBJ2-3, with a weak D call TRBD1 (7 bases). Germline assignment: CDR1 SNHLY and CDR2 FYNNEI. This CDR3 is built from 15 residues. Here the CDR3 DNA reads TGTGCCAGCAGTCGGAGACTAGGGGGCACAGATGCGCAGTATTTT. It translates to CASSRRLGGTDAQYF.

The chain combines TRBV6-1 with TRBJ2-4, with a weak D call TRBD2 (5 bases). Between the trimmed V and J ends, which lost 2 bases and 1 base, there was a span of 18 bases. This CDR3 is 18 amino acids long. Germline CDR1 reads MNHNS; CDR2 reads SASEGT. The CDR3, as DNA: TGTGCCAGCAGTGAAACCACGTTGAGGGCGTCGGCCAAAAACATTCAGTACTTC. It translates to CASSETTLRASAKNIQYF.

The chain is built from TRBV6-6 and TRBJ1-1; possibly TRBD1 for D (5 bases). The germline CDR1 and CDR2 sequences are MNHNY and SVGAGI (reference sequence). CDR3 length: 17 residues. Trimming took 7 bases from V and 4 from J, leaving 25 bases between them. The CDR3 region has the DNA TGTGCCAGCAAGGGAGGGGAAGGTGCCCAAAGCGGCACTGAAGCTTTCTTT. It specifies CASKGGEGAQSGTEAFF.

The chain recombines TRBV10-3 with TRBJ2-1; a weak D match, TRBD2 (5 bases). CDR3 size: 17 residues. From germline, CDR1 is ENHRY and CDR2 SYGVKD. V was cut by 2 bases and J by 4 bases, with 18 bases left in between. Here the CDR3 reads CAISEGSGYAFYNEQFF. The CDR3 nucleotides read TGTGCCATCAGTGAGGGGAGTGGGTACGCCTTTTACAATGAGCAGTTCTTC.

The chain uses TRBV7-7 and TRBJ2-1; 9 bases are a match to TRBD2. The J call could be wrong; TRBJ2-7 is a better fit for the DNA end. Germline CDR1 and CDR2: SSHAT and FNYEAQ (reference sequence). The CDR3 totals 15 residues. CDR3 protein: CASSLGPGTSNEQYF. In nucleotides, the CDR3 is TGTGCCAGCAGCTTAGGTCCCGGGACTAGCAACGAGCAGTACTTC.

The CDR3 nucleotides are TGCGCCAGCAGTGACAGGGGGCATCATGAGCAGTTCTTC. Its translation is CASSDRGHHEQFF. The rearrangement links TRBV5-1 to TRBJ2-1; 10 nucleotides align to TRBD1. The CDR3 totals 13 residues. Germline V gene sequence: CDR1 SGHRS, CDR2 YFSETQ. J gave up 8 bases and V 5 bases, and 4 bases lay outside the gene matches.

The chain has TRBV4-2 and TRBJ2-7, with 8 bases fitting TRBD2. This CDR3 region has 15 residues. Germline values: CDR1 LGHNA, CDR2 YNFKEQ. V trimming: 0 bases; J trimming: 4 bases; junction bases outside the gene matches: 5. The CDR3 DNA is TGTGCCAGCAGCCAAGAGGCTAGCGGGTTGTACGAGCAGTACTTC. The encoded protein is CASSQEASGLYEQYF.

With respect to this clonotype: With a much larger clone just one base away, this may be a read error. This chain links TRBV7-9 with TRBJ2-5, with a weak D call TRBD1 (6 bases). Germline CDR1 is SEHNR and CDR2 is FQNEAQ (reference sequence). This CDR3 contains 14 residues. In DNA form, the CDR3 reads TGTGCCAGCAGCGTAGCCCGGGACATCCAGACCCAGTACTTC. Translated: CASSVARDIQTQYF.